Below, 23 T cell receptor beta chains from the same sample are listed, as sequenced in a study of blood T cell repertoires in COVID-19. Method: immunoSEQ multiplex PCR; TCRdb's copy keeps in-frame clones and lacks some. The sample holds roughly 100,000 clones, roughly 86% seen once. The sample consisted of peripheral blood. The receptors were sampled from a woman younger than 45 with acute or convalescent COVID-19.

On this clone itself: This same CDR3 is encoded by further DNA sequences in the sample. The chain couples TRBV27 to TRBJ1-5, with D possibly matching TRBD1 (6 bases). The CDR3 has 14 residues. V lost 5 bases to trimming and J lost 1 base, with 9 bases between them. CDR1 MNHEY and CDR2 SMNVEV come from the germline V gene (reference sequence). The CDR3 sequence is CASSPDRSNQPQHF. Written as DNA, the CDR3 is TGTGCCAGCAGTCCCGACAGGAGCAATCAGCCCCAGCATTTT.

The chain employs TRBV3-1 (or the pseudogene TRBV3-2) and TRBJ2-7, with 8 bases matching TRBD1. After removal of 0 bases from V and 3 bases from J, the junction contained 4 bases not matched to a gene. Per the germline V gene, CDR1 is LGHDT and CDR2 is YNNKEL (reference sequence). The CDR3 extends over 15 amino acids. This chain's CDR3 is CASSQDQDRGYEQYF. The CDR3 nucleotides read TGTGCCAGCAGCCAAGATCAAGACAGGGGCTACGAGCAGTACTTC.

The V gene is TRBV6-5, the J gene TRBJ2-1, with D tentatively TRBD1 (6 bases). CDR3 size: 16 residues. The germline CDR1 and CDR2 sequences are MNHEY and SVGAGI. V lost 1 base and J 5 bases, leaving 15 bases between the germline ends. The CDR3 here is CASSYWDTVGDNEQFF. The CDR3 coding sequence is TGTGCCAGCAGTTACTGGGACACCGTTGGAGACAATGAGCAGTTCTTC.

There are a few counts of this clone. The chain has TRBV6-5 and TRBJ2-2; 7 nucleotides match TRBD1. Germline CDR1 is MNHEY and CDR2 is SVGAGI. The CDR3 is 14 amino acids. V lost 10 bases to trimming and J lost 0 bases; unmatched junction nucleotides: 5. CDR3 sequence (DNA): TGTGCCACTAGGGACAGCCCGAACACCGGGGAGCTGTTTTTT. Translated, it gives CATRDSPNTGELFF.

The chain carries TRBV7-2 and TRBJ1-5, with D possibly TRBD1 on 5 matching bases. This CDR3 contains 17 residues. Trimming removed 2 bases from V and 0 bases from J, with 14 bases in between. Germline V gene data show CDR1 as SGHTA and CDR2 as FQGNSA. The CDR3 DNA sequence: TGTGCCAGCAGCTTATACGGGGGGGGTTATAGCAATCAGCCCCAGCATTTT. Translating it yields CASSLYGGGYSNQPQHF. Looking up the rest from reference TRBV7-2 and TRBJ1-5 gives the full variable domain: GAGVSQSPSNKVTEKGKDVELRCDPISGHTALYWYRQSLGQGLEFLIYFQGNSAPDKSGLPSDRFSAERTGGSVSTLTIQRTQQEDSAVYLCASSLYGGGYSNQPQHFGDGTRLSIL.

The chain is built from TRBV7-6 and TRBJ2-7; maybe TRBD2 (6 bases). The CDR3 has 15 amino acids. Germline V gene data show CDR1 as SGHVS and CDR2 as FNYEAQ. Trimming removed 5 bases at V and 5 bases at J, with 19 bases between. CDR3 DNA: TGTGCCAGCAGCCCGGGGGTAGCCTTGGGGAACGAGCAGTACTTC. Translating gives CASSPGVALGNEQYF.

The CDR3 DNA reads TGTGCCAGCAGCGTACTCGATAGCTCCTACGAGCAGTACTTC. This codes for CASSVLDSSYEQYF. The gene calls are TRBV9 and TRBJ2-7; D remains unclear. From germline, CDR1 is SGDLS and CDR2 YYNGEE. V was trimmed by 1 base and J by 0 bases, leaving 8 bases between them. This CDR3 region has 14 residues.

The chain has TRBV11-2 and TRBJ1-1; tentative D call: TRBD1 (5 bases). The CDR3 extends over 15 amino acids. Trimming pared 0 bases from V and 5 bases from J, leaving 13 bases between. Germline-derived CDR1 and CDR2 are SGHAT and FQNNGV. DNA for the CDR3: TGTGCCAGCAGCTTAGATGGGGGGTTCCGGACTGAAGCTTTCTTT. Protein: CASSLDGGFRTEAFF.

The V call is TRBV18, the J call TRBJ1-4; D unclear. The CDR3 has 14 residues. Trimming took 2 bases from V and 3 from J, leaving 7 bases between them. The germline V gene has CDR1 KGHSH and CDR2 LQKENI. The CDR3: CASSPARSNEKLFF. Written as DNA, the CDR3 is TGTGCCAGCTCACCAGCTAGGTCTAATGAAAAACTGTTTTTT. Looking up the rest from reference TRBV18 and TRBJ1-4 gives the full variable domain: NAGVMQNPRHLVRRRGQEARLRCSPMKGHSHVYWYRQLPEEGLKFMVYLQKENIIDESGMPKERFSAEFPKEGPSILRIQQVVRGDSAAYFCASSPARSNEKLFFGSGTQLSVL.

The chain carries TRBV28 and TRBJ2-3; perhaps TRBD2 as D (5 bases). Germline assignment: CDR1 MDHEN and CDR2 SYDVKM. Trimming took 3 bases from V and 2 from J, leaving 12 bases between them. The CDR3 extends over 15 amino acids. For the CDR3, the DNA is TGTGCCAGCAGTTTGGGAGACTACCTCACAGATACGCAGTATTTT. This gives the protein CASSLGDYLTDTQYF.

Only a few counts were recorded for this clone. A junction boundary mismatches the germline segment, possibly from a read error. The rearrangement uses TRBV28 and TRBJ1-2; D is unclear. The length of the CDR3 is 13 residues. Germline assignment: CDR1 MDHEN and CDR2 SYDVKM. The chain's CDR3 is CASSLEERRTRQF. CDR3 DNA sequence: TGTGCCAGCAGTTTAGAGGAACGGAGAACACGGCAATTC.

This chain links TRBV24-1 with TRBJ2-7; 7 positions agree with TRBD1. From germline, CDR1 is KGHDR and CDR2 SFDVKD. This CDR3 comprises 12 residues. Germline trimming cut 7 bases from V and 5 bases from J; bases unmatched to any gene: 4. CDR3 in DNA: TGTGCCACCAGCACAGGGGCCCACGAGCAGTACTTC. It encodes CATSTGAHEQYF.

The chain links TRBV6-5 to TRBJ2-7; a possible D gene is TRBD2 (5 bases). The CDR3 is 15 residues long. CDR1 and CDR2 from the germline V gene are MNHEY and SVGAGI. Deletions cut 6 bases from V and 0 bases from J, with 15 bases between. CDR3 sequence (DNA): TGTGCCAGCAGCCGCCCCGGGGTAAGCTCCTACGAGCAGTACTTC. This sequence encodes CASSRPGVSSYEQYF.

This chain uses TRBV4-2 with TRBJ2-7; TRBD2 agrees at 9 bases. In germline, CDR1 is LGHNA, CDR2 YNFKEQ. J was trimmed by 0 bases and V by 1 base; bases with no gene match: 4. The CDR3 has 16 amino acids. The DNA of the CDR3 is TGTGCCAGCAGCCAAGCTGTAGCGGGGGCCTCCTACGAGCAGTACTTC. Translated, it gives CASSQAVAGASYEQYF.

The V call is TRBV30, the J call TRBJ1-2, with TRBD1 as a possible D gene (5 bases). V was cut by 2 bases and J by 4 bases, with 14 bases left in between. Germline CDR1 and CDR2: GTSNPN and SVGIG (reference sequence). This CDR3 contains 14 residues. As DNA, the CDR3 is TGTGCCTGGAGTAGGGGTCTAGATTTCTATGGCTACACCTTC. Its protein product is CAWSRGLDFYGYTF.

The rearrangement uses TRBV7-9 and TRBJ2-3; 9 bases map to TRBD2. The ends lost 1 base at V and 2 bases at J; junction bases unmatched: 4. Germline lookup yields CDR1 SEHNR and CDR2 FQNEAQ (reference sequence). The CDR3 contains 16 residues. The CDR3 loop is CASSLGLAGSTDTQYF. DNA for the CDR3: TGTGCCAGCAGCTTAGGGCTAGCGGGGTCCACAGATACGCAGTATTTT.

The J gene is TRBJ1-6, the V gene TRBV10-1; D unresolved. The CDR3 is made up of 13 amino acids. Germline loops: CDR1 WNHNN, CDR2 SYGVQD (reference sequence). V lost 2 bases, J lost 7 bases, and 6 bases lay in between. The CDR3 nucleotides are TGCGCCAGCAGTGAGGAGCTCAATTCACCCCTCCACTTT. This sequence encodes CASSEELNSPLHF.

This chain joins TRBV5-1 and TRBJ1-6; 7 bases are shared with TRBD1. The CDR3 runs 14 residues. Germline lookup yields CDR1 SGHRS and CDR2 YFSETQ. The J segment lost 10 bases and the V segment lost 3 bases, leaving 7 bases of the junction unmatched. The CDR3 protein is CASSWGQTDSPLHF. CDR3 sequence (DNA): TGCGCCAGCAGCTGGGGACAGACGGACTCACCCCTCCACTTT.

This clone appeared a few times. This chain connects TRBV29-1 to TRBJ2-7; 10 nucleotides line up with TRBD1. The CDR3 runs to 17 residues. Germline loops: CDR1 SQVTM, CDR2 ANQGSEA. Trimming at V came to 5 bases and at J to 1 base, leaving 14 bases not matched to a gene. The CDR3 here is CSVRGPADRGLSYEQYF. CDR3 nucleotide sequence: TGCAGCGTTAGGGGGCCCGCCGACAGGGGGCTTTCCTACGAGCAGTACTTC.

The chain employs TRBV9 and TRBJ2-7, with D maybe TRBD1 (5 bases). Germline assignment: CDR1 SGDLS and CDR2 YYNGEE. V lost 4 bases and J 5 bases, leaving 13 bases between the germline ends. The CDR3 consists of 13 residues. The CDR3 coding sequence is TGTGCCAGCAGCCCGTGGGCAGGGAACGAGCAGTACTTC. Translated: CASSPWAGNEQYF.

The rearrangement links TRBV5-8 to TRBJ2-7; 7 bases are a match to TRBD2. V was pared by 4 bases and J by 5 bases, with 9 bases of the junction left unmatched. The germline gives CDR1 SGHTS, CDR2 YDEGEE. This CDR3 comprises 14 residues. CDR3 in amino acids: CASSLGLVYNEQYF. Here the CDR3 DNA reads TGTGCCAGCAGCCTCGGACTAGTGTATAACGAGCAGTACTTC. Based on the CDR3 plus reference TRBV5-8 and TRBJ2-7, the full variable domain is EAGVTQSPTHLIKTRGQQATLRCSPISGHTSVYWYQQALGLGLQFLLWYDEGEERNRGNFPPRFSGRQFPNYSSELNVNALELEDSALYLCASSLGLVYNEQYFGPGTRLTVT.

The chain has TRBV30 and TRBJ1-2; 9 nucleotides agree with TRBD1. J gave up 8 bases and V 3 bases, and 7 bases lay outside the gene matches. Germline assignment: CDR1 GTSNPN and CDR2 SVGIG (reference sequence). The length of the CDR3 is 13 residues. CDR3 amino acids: CAWRTTGGAGYTF. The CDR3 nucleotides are TGTGCCTGGAGAACAACAGGGGGCGCGGGCTACACCTTC.

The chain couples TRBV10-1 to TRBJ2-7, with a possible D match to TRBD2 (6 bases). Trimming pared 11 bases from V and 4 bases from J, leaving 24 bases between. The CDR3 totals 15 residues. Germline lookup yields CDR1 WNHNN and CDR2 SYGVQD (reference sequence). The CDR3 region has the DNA TGCGCCGGCCCCCCCCCGACGGAGGGAGGATACGAGCAGTACTTC. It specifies CAGPPPTEGGYEQYF.